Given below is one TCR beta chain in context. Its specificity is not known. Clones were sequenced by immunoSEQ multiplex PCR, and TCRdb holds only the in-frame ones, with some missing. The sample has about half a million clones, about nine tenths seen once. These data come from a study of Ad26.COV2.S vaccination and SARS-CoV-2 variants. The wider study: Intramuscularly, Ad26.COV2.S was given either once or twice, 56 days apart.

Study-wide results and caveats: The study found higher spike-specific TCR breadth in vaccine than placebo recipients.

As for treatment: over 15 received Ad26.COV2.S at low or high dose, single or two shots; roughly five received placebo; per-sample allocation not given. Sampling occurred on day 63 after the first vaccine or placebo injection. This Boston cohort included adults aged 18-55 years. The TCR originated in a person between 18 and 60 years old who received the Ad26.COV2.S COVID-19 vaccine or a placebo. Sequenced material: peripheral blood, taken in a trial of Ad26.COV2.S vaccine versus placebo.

CDR3 amino acids: CASSRTASTDTQYF. The DNA for the CDR3 is TGTGCCAGCTCAAGGACAGCTAGCACAGATACGCAGTATTTT. The chain joins TRBV18 to TRBJ2-3, with a weak D call TRBD1 (6 bases). CDR1 and CDR2 (germline): KGHSH, LQKENI. The CDR3 length is 14 residues. With 5 bases removed from V and 0 bases from J, the gap between germline ends came to 9 bases.